This TCR beta chain was retrieved from a study of response to subunit inactivated influenza vaccine. One entry per CDR3 protein, called by TCRdb with MiXCR from the RT-PCR reads. In the table there are roughly 500,000 distinct CDR3 sequences, under 25% of which are singletons. The same sample was also studied in work on T cells expressing NK-cell markers. That source reports: For TCR beta, cDNA was produced by 5'RACE template switching with UMIs.

Sample: CD4+ T cells sorted from PBMCs, taken 11 to 12 days after vaccination. This TCR was recovered from a man aged 45-65 years who received an inactivated influenza vaccine.

CDR3 nucleotides: TGTGCCAGCAGCCTTGGACGGGACACCGGGGAGCTGTTTTTT. This encodes CASSLGRDTGELFF. The chain links TRBV12-3 or TRBV12-4 to TRBJ2-2; D is undetermined. The CDR3 is made up of 14 amino acids. The germline V and J ends were trimmed by 6 bases and 3 bases, with 11 bases remaining between them.